This TCR beta chain was sequenced during a study of response to subunit inactivated influenza vaccine. Each CDR3 protein is one row after TCRdb ran MiXCR on the RT-PCR reads. The table has more than 700,000 distinct CDR3 sequences, over 20% seen once. This clonotype was seen only a few times. The CDR3 has 16 residues. CDR1 and CDR2 from the germline V gene are SNHLY and FYNNEI. Trimming stripped 1 base from V and 6 bases from J, with 18 bases between. This chain uses TRBV2 with TRBJ1-1; possible D gene TRBD1, 6 bases. Here the sequenced sample was PBMCs from blood, taken 4 to 6 days after vaccination. The TCR comes from a man aged 50-60 years who received an inactivated influenza vaccine. DNA of the CDR3: TGTGCCAGCAGTGAAGGTCAGGGGCCGAGGCGGGCTGAAGCTTTCTTT. It encodes CASSEGQGPRRAEAFF.